The 21 T cell receptor beta chains below come from one sample, sequenced in a study of blood T cell repertoires in COVID-19. Method: immunoSEQ multiplex PCR; TCRdb's copy keeps in-frame clones and lacks some. Counted here are 25,000 to 30,000 clones, roughly nine tenths occurring once; the ten biggest clones make up approximately 49%. The sequencing input was peripheral blood. These receptors were taken from a human donor with acute or convalescent COVID-19. The donor label of this sample is uncertain.

This clone was observed a single time. The chain couples TRBV29-1 to TRBJ1-2; tentative D call: TRBD1 (5 bases). V lost 1 base, J lost 7 bases, and 16 bases lay in between. CDR3 length equals 14 residues. Germline CDR1 reads SQVTM; CDR2 reads ANQGSEA. The CDR3 sequence is CSVEASVGGVGYTF. Written as DNA, the CDR3 is TGCAGCGTTGAAGCCTCTGTGGGGGGTGTTGGCTACACCTTC.

The chain uses TRBV3-1 (or the pseudogene TRBV3-2) and TRBJ2-1; D might be TRBD2 (6 bases). The V gene's germline CDR1 is LGHDT and CDR2 YNNKEL (reference sequence). The V gene lost 1 base and the J gene lost 6 bases, with 16 bases spanning the gap. CDR3 size: 16 residues. CDR3: CASSQGGGRGSNEQFF. The CDR3 DNA reads TGTGCCAGCAGCCAAGGAGGAGGGAGAGGATCCAATGAGCAGTTCTTC.

This clone showed up just once. The CDR3 reads CAAPPPAESSYNEQFF. Here the CDR3 DNA reads TGTGCTGCCCCTCCCCCAGCGGAGAGCTCCTACAATGAGCAGTTCTTC. The chain joins TRBV2 to TRBJ2-1; D might be TRBD2 (5 bases). This CDR3 comprises 16 residues. Looked up from germline, CDR1 is SNHLY and CDR2 is FYNNEI. Variable domain in full (rest from reference TRBV2 and TRBJ2-1): EPEVTQTPSHQVTQMGQEVILRCVPISNHLYFYWYRQILGQKVEFLVSFYNNEISEKSEIFDDQFSVERPDGSNFTLKIRSTKLEDSAMYFCAAPPPAESSYNEQFFGPGTRLTVL.

This chain joins TRBV28 and TRBJ1-2; 8 positions agree with TRBD1. J was trimmed by 13 bases and V by 4 bases; bases with no gene match: 14. This CDR3 has 14 amino acids. The germline CDR1 and CDR2 sequences are MDHEN and SYDVKM. This chain's CDR3 is CASSYRDRSAMATF. CDR3 nucleotide sequence: TGTGCCAGCAGTTACCGGGACAGGTCGGCGATGGCCACCTTC.

The V gene is TRBV3-1 (or the pseudogene TRBV3-2), the J gene TRBJ1-5; TRBD1 matches 9 bases. Trimming at V came to 3 bases and at J to 5 bases, leaving 8 bases not matched to a gene. The CDR3 spans 16 residues. The V gene's germline CDR1 is LGHDT and CDR2 YNNKEL (reference sequence). CDR3 bases: TGTGCCAGCAGCCAGGGGACAGGGTATCTTGATCAGCCCCAGCATTTT. Its translation is CASSQGTGYLDQPQHF.

This chain joins TRBV5-8 and TRBJ1-6, with 9 bases identical to TRBD1. CDR1 SGHTS and CDR2 YDEGEE come from the germline V gene. CDR3 length: 14 amino acids. Trimming removed 7 bases from V and 8 bases from J; junction bases left unmatched: 7. The CDR3 sequence: CASFTGGADSPLHF. The CDR3 region has the DNA TGTGCCAGCTTCACAGGGGGCGCCGATTCACCCCTCCACTTT.

The V call is TRBV7-3, the J call TRBJ1-1; tentative D call: TRBD1 (6 bases). Germline V CDR1 and CDR2: SGHTA, FQGTGA. The V gene lost 0 bases and the J gene lost 5 bases, with 13 bases spanning the gap. This CDR3 region has 15 residues. The CDR3 sequence: CASSLTGAQRTEAFF. The CDR3 DNA reads TGTGCCAGCAGCTTAACGGGGGCTCAAAGGACTGAAGCTTTCTTT.

The rearrangement joins TRBV5-1 to TRBJ1-1; D gene uncertain. V lost 0 bases and J lost 5, with 8 bases in between. The V gene's germline CDR1 is SGHRS and CDR2 YFSETQ. The CDR3 extends over 13 amino acids. The CDR3 loop reads CASSLEWQTEAFF. The CDR3 region has the DNA TGCGCCAGCAGCTTGGAGTGGCAGACTGAAGCTTTCTTT.

This chain connects TRBV7-2 to TRBJ1-2; D is perhaps TRBD1 (6 bases). The ends were cut back, 2 bases at V and 1 base at J, with 20 bases in the middle. CDR1 SGHTA and CDR2 FQGNSA come from the germline V gene. CDR3 length: 18 amino acids. The CDR3 region is CASSLNVLGQRLNYGYTF. As DNA, the CDR3 is TGTGCCAGCAGCTTAAATGTTTTGGGACAAAGACTTAACTATGGCTACACCTTC.

The rearrangement joins TRBV27 to TRBJ1-2; the D gene is possibly TRBD1 (6 bases). This CDR3 contains 13 residues. Germline CDR1 and CDR2: MNHEY and SMNVEV (reference sequence). V lost 6 bases and J 8 bases, leaving 16 bases between the germline ends. CDR3: CASRATGSYGYTF. CDR3 DNA sequence: TGTGCCAGCAGGGCAACAGGGTCCTACGGCTACACCTTC.

The chain has TRBV11-2 and TRBJ2-7, with D maybe TRBD1 (5 bases). The CDR3 has 14 amino acids. V was clipped by 3 bases and J by 0 bases, with 9 bases between them. Germline V lookup: CDR1 SGHAT, CDR2 FQNNGV. The chain's CDR3 is CASSLGPSSYEQYF. The DNA for the CDR3 is TGTGCCAGCAGCTTGGGGCCTAGCTCCTACGAGCAGTACTTC.

DNA of the CDR3: TGTGCCAGCAGCCACCAGGGGAGGGTTGGATCACCCCTCCACTTT. Encoded protein: CASSHQGRVGSPLHF. This chain links TRBV5-6 with TRBJ1-6; tentatively, D is TRBD1 (6 bases). CDR3 size: 15 residues. V was clipped by 4 bases and J by 10 bases, with 18 bases between them. Germline V gives CDR1 SGHDT, CDR2 YYEEEE.

The V call is TRBV29-1, the J call TRBJ2-3, with 8 bases fitting TRBD2. The germline V gene encodes CDR1 SQVTM and CDR2 ANQGSEA. This CDR3 contains 15 residues. V shed 4 bases, J shed 0 bases, and the junction held 6 bases outside the gene matches. The CDR3 region is CSVVSGGPSTDTQYF. The CDR3, as DNA: TGCAGCGTTGTTTCGGGGGGGCCTAGCACAGATACGCAGTATTTT.

This chain connects TRBV5-1 to TRBJ1-4; 7 bases align to TRBD1. The CDR3 has 14 amino acids. Germline V gene data show CDR1 as SGHRS and CDR2 as YFSETQ. The ends lost 8 bases at V and 6 bases at J; junction bases unmatched: 10. The CDR3 region is CASSGQEADEKLFF. Here the CDR3 DNA reads TGCGCCAGTTCCGGACAGGAGGCAGATGAAAAACTGTTTTTT.

The chain employs TRBV6-1 and TRBJ2-3, with D hard to call. V gave up 3 bases and J gave up 4 bases, with 8 bases separating them. CDR1 is MNHNS and CDR2 is SASEGT in the germline V gene. This CDR3 region has 13 residues. CDR3 nucleotide sequence: TGTGCCAGCAGTGACGTCTTCCCAGATACGCAGTATTTT. This sequence encodes CASSDVFPDTQYF.

V usage is TRBV6-5 and J usage is TRBJ1-5; D possibly corresponds to TRBD1 (6 bases). Trimming cost V 8 bases and J 6 bases, with 20 bases left between them. CDR1 is MNHEY and CDR2 is SVGAGI in the germline V gene. The CDR3 spans 15 residues. CDR3 amino acids: CASFPGGGGAQPQHF. The CDR3 coding sequence is TGTGCCAGCTTTCCCGGGGGCGGGGGGGCTCAGCCCCAGCATTTT.

The chain employs TRBV25-1 and TRBJ2-3; possibly TRBD2 for D (6 bases). The CDR3 extends over 13 amino acids. V was clipped by 6 bases and J by 5 bases, with 12 bases between them. CDR1 is MGHDK, CDR2 SYGVNS, per germline. Here the CDR3 reads CASRPGGLDTQYF. The DNA of the CDR3 is TGTGCCAGCAGGCCAGGAGGGTTAGATACGCAGTATTTT.

The chain employs TRBV20-1 and TRBJ2-1; TRBD1 matches 7 bases. J was trimmed by 6 bases and V by 3 bases; bases with no gene match: 11. The CDR3 covers 15 residues. Germline-derived CDR1 and CDR2 are DFQATT and SNEGSKA (reference sequence). The DNA of the CDR3 is TGCAGTGCTAGTCTGCGTGTGACAGGGCGCAATGAGCAGTTCTTC. This codes for CSASLRVTGRNEQFF.

J is TRBJ1-2 and V is TRBV19, with 10 positions matching TRBD1. V was pared by 4 bases and J by 7 bases, with 12 bases of the junction left unmatched. This CDR3 has 16 residues. Germline loops: CDR1 LNHDA, CDR2 SQIVND (reference sequence). This CDR3 is CASSTRQGAMGSGYTF. As DNA, the CDR3 is TGTGCCAGTAGTACCCGACAGGGGGCGATGGGTTCTGGCTACACCTTC.

The J gene is TRBJ2-6, the V gene TRBV19; D is unclear. Germline V CDR1 and CDR2: LNHDA, SQIVND (reference sequence). V lost 3 bases and J 2 bases, leaving 8 bases between the germline ends. The CDR3 has 15 amino acids. Written as DNA, the CDR3 is TGTGCCAGTAGTATTAAAAGCCCTGGGGCCAACGTCCTGACTTTC. It codes for CASSIKSPGANVLTF.

CDR3 residues: CASSYPKGTVQETQYF. As DNA, the CDR3 is TGTGCCAGCAGTTACCCGAAGGGGACAGTCCAAGAGACCCAGTACTTC. V gene TRBV6-2 or TRBV6-3 combines with J gene TRBJ2-5, with 7 bases lining up with TRBD1. CDR3 length equals 16 residues. V lost 2 bases to trimming and J lost 1 base; unmatched junction nucleotides: 7. CDR1 is MNHEY, CDR2 SVGEGT, per germline.